The 19 T cell receptor beta chains listed next were all sequenced from one sample in a study of radiotherapy plus CTLA-4 blockade in lung cancer. The data were produced by immunoSEQ multiplex PCR, yet TCRdb's version contains in-frame clones alone and is incomplete. The profile shows about 48,000 clones, about 81% of them singletons. This specimen consisted of peripheral blood, obtained from a patient treated with radiotherapy plus ipilimumab. The receptors derive from a human donor with non-small cell lung cancer who had stable disease on radiotherapy plus ipilimumab.

The V and J genes are TRBV5-1 and TRBJ2-5; TRBD2 agrees at 10 bases. CDR1 and CDR2 (germline): SGHRS, YFSETQ. The trim removed 5 bases at V and 1 base at J, leaving 8 bases unmatched. The CDR3 contains 16 residues. CDR3 sequence reads: CASRIRLAGIQETQYF. DNA for the CDR3: TGCGCCAGCAGAATCAGACTAGCGGGCATCCAAGAGACCCAGTACTTC.

This chain joins TRBV5-5 and TRBJ2-7, with TRBD2 as a possible D gene (5 bases). Germline loops: CDR1 SGHKS, CDR2 YYEKEE (reference sequence). The CDR3 has 12 amino acids. Deletions cut 7 bases from V and 5 bases from J, with 13 bases between. The CDR3 DNA reads TGTGCCAGCGCCAGAGAGGGCGACGAGCAGTACTTC. Its protein is CASAREGDEQYF.

This chain joins TRBV25-1 and TRBJ2-1; TRBD1 agrees at 8 bases. The germline CDR1 and CDR2 sequences are MGHDK and SYGVNS. This CDR3 comprises 17 residues. Trimming cost V 3 bases and J 2 bases; bases outside gene matches: 9. DNA of the CDR3: TGTGCCAGCAGTGACGACAGGGGCGAACGCGCCTACAATGAGCAGTTCTTC. This codes for CASSDDRGERAYNEQFF.

This clone was counted between two and nine times. The rearrangement uses TRBV5-4 and TRBJ2-2, with 11 nucleotides matching TRBD1. The CDR3 consists of 19 residues. The germline gives CDR1 SGHNT, CDR2 YYREEE (reference sequence). With 0 bases clipped from V and 4 bases from J, the junction kept 11 bases outside the gene matches. The DNA of the CDR3 is TGTGCCAGCAGCTTGGGGACAGGGGGCGTAAGTTTGTCCACCGGGGAGCTGTTTTTT. Translating gives CASSLGTGGVSLSTGELFF.

This clone was recorded a few times. The chain couples TRBV9 to TRBJ2-5; D remains unclear. The CDR3 consists of 15 residues. Per the germline V gene, CDR1 is SGDLS and CDR2 is YYNGEE. V lost 0 bases and J 4 bases, leaving 13 bases between the germline ends. In DNA, the CDR3 is TGTGCCAGCAGCGTAGAATCCCGTAATCTAGAGACCCAGTACTTC. This codes for CASSVESRNLETQYF.

The rearrangement uses TRBV10-3 and TRBJ2-7, with D unresolved. Germline V lookup: CDR1 ENHRY, CDR2 SYGVKD. V lost 7 bases and J lost 0, with 10 bases in between. CDR3 length: 13 amino acids. This CDR3 reads CAINAGGSYEQYF. CDR3 nucleotide sequence: TGTGCCATCAATGCCGGCGGCTCCTACGAGCAGTACTTC.

The rearrangement links TRBV4-1 to TRBJ1-6, with 8 bases aligning to TRBD1. Germline V CDR1 and CDR2: MGHRA, YSYEKL. This CDR3 spans 15 amino acids. V shed 4 bases, J shed 9 bases, and the junction held 8 bases outside the gene matches. Written as DNA, the CDR3 is TGCGCCAGCAGCCCGCTTGGACAGGGCGTTTCACCCCTCCACTTT. Amino acids: CASSPLGQGVSPLHF.

The chain couples TRBV27 to TRBJ2-7, with D maybe TRBD2 (6 bases). Germline-derived CDR1 and CDR2 are MNHEY and SMNVEV (reference sequence). The CDR3 consists of 14 residues. Trimming cost V 2 bases and J 3 bases, with 11 bases left between them. The CDR3 is CASSLAGTFYEQYF. The CDR3 coding sequence is TGTGCCAGCAGTTTAGCCGGGACTTTCTACGAGCAGTACTTC.

There are a few counts of this clone. The genes are TRBV7-9 and TRBJ2-7, with D possibly matching TRBD1 (6 bases). The CDR3 loop spans 14 amino acids. Germline values: CDR1 SEHNR, CDR2 FQNEAQ (reference sequence). The V end lost 5 bases, the J end lost 2 bases, and 13 bases lay between the germline ends. The CDR3 spells CASSPPDRTYEQYF. In nucleotides, the CDR3 is TGTGCCAGCAGCCCACCCGACAGGACCTACGAGCAGTACTTC.

This rearrangement joins TRBV15 to TRBJ1-5; D possibly corresponds to TRBD1 (6 bases). The CDR3 runs to 17 residues. The V end was cut by 5 bases, the J end by 0 bases, with 17 bases between. The germline gives CDR1 LNHNV, CDR2 YYDKDF (reference sequence). This CDR3 is CATSPGAGAYSNQPQHF. CDR3 in DNA: TGTGCCACCAGCCCAGGGGCGGGGGCGTATAGCAATCAGCCCCAGCATTTT.

The rearrangement uses TRBV7-2 and TRBJ2-3; 7 bases match TRBD2. This CDR3 has 16 amino acids. The V segment lost 5 bases and the J segment 0 bases; nucleotides outside the gene matches: 8. Germline V gives CDR1 SGHTA, CDR2 FQGNSA. This CDR3 is CASSPVRGGSTDTQYF. The DNA of the CDR3 is TGTGCCAGCAGCCCGGTGAGGGGAGGGAGCACAGATACGCAGTATTTT.

The rearrangement uses TRBV5-1 and TRBJ2-1, with 8 nucleotides matching TRBD1. The CDR3 consists of 15 residues. The V gene end was trimmed by 1 base and the J gene end by 5 bases; junction bases not matched to a gene: 5. From germline, CDR1 is SGHRS and CDR2 YFSETQ. The DNA for the CDR3 is TGCGCCAGCAGCTTGACCGGGACAGGAAACAATGAGCAGTTCTTC. It specifies CASSLTGTGNNEQFF.

The CDR3 nucleotides are TGTGCCAGTAGTATATCCCCGGGGGTCCAAGAGACCCAGTACTTC. It is translated as CASSISPGVQETQYF. The chain links TRBV19 to TRBJ2-5, with D tentatively TRBD2 (6 bases). V was pared by 2 bases and J by 1 base, with 11 bases between. Germline CDR1 reads LNHDA; CDR2 reads SQIVND (reference sequence). This CDR3 comprises 15 residues.

The chain links TRBV4-3 to TRBJ2-2; the D gene is possibly TRBD2 (6 bases). The CDR3 is 16 amino acids. The V gene's germline CDR1 is LGHNA and CDR2 YSLEER. V dropped 1 base and J dropped 5 bases, with 14 bases sitting between them. In nucleotides, the CDR3 is TGCGCCAGCAGCCAAGGACCGGGACTCGATACCGGGGAGCTGTTTTTT. Protein sequence: CASSQGPGLDTGELFF.

The chain recombines TRBV28 with TRBJ2-7, with TRBD1 matching 7 bases. The length of the CDR3 is 14 residues. Germline-derived CDR1 and CDR2 are MDHEN and SYDVKM. The trim removed 10 bases at V and 3 bases at J, leaving 12 bases unmatched. CDR3 residues: CAIRKGTEYYEQYF. For the CDR3, the DNA is TGTGCCATCCGGAAGGGGACAGAATACTACGAGCAGTACTTC.

This chain links TRBV7-2 with TRBJ1-1; D not certain. Trimming removed 1 base at V and 1 base at J, with 4 bases between. The CDR3 sequence is 13 residues long. The germline V gene has CDR1 SGHTA and CDR2 FQGNSA. This chain's CDR3 is CASSLEQNTEAFF. For the CDR3, the DNA is TGTGCCAGCAGCTTAGAACAGAACACTGAAGCTTTCTTT.

The chain recombines TRBV10-3 with TRBJ2-3; 8 nucleotides line up with TRBD2. The ends lost 4 bases at V and 2 bases at J; junction bases unmatched: 11. The germline gives CDR1 ENHRY, CDR2 SYGVKD. This CDR3 comprises 17 residues. The CDR3 DNA reads as TGTGCCATCAGTGGCGGGGTCGGGAGGGAACTCACAGATACGCAGTATTTT. Protein product: CAISGGVGRELTDTQYF.

The chain employs TRBV9 and TRBJ2-3; D not certain. The CDR3 length is 14 residues. CDR1 is SGDLS and CDR2 is YYNGEE in the germline V gene. V gave up 0 bases and J gave up 3 bases, with 8 bases separating them. The CDR3 sequence: CASSVEATTDTQYF. DNA of the CDR3: TGTGCCAGCAGCGTAGAAGCTACGACAGATACGCAGTATTTT.

The chain couples TRBV19 to TRBJ2-6; 12 nucleotides line up with TRBD2. Germline CDR1 and CDR2: LNHDA and SQIVND (reference sequence). There are 17 residues in the CDR3. V dropped 6 bases and J dropped 0; count of bases not matched to a gene: 3. Written as DNA, the CDR3 is TGTGCCAGTAGCGGACTAGCGGGGCTCTCTGGGGCCAACGTCCTGACTTTC. Amino acid sequence: CASSGLAGLSGANVLTF. The full variable domain, its missing parts supplied by reference TRBV19 and TRBJ2-6, is DGGITQSPKYLFRKEGQNVTLSCEQNLNHDAMYWYRQDPGQGLRLIYYSQIVNDFQKGDIAEGYSVSREKKESFPLTVTSAQKNPTAFYLCASSGLAGLSGANVLTFGAGSRLTVL.